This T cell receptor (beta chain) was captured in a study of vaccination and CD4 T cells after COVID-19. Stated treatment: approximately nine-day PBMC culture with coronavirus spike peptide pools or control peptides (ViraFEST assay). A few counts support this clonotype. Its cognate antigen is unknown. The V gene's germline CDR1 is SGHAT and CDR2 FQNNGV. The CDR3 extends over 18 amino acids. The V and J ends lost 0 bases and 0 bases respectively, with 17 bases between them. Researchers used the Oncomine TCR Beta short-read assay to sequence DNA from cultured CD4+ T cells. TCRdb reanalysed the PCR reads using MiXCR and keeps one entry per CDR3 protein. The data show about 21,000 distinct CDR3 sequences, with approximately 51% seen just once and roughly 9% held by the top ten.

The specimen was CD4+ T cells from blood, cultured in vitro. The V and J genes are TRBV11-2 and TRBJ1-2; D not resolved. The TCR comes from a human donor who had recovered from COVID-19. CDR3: CASSLDSAGHIANYGYTF. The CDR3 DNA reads TGTGCCAGCAGCTTAGATTCGGCCGGGCATATCGCTAACTATGGCTACACCTTC.